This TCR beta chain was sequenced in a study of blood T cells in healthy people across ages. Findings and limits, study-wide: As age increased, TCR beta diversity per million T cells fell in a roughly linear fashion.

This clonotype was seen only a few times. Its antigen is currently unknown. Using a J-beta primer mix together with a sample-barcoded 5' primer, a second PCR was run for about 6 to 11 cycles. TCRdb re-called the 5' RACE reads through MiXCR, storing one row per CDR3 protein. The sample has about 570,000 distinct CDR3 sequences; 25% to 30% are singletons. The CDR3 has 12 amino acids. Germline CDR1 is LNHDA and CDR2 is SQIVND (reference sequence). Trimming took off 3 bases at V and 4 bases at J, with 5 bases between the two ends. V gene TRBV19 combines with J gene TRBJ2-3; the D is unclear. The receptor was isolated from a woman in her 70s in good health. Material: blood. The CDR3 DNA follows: TGTGCCAGTAGTATGTGGGCAGATACGCAGTATTTT. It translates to CASSMWADTQYF. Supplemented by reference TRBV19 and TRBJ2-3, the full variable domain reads DGGITQSPKYLFRKEGQNVTLSCEQNLNHDAMYWYRQDPGQGLRLIYYSQIVNDFQKGDIAEGYSVSREKKESFPLTVTSAQKNPTAFYLCASSMWADTQYFGPGTRLTVL.